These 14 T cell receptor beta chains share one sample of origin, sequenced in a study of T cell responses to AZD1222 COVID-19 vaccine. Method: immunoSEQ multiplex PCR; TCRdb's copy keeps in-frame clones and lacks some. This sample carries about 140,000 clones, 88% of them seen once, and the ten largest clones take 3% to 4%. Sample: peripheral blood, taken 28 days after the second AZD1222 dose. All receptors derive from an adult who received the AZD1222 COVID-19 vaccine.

The CDR3 DNA reads TGTGCCAGCAGCTTACTTGGCGGCACGGGGGTTACGCAGTATTTT. Amino acid sequence: CASSLLGGTGVTQYF. This chain connects TRBV7-3 to TRBJ2-3; D perhaps matches TRBD2 (6 bases). This CDR3 spans 15 amino acids. V gave up 2 bases and J gave up 8 bases, with 17 bases separating them. CDR1 and CDR2 from the germline V gene are SGHTA and FQGTGA. The full variable domain, with the rest looked up from reference TRBV7-3 and TRBJ2-3, is GAGVSQTPSNKVTEKGKYVELRCDPISGHTALYWYRQSLGQGPEFLIYFQGTGAADDSGLPNDRFFAVRPEGSVSTLKIQRTERGDSAVYLCASSLLGGTGVTQYFGPGTRLTVL.

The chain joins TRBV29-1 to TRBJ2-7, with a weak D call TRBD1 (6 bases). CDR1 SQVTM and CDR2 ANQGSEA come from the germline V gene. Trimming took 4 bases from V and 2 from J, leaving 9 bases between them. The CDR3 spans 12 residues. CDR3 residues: CSVAPGAYEQYF. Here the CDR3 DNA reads TGCAGCGTTGCCCCAGGGGCCTACGAGCAGTACTTC.

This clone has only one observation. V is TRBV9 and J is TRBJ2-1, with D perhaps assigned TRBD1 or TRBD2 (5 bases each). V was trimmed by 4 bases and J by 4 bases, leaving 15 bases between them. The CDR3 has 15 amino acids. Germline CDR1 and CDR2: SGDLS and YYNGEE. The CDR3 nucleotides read TGTGCCAGCAGCCTAACCGGGACCCCTTACAATGAGCAGTTCTTC. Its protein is CASSLTGTPYNEQFF. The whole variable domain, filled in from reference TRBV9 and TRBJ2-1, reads DSGVTQTPKHLITATGQRVTLRCSPRSGDLSVYWYQQSLDQGLQFLIQYYNGEERAKGNILERFSAQQFPDLHSELNLSSLELGDSALYFCASSLTGTPYNEQFFGPGTRLTVL.

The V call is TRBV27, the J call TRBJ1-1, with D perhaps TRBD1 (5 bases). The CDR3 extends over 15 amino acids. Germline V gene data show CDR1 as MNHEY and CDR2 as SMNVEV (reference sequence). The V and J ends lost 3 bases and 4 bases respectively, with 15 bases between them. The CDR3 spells CASSLISGLGTEAFF. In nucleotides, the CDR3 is TGTGCCAGCAGTTTGATTTCAGGGTTAGGCACTGAAGCTTTCTTT.

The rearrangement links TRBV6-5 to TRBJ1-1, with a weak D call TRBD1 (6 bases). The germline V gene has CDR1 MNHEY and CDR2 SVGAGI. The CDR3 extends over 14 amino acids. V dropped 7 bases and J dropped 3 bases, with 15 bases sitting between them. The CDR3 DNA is TGTGCCAGCAATACCAACAGGGCCTACACTGAAGCTTTCTTT. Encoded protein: CASNTNRAYTEAFF.

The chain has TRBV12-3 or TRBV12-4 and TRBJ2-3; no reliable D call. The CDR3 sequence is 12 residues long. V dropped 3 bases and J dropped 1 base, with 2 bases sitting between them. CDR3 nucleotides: TGTGCCAGCAGTTTGGGCACAGATACGCAGTATTTT. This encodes CASSLGTDTQYF.

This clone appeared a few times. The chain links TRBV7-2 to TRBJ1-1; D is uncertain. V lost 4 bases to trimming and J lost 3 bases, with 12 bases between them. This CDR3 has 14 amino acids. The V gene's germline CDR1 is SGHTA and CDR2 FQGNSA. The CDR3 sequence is CASSWTAKDTEAFF. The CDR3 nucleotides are TGTGCCAGCAGCTGGACTGCTAAGGACACTGAAGCTTTCTTT.

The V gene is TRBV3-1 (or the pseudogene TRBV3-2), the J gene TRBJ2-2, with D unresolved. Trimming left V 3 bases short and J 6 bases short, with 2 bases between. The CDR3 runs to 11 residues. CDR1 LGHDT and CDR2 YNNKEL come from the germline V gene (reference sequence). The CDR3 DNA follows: TGTGCCAGCAGCCACTCCGGGGAGCTGTTTTTT. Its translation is CASSHSGELFF.

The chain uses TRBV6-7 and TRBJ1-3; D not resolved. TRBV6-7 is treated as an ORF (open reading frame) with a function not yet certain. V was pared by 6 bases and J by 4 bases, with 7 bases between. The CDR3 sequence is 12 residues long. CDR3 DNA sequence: TGTGCCAGCAGGAAAGGCGGAAACACCATATATTTT. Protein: CASRKGGNTIYF.

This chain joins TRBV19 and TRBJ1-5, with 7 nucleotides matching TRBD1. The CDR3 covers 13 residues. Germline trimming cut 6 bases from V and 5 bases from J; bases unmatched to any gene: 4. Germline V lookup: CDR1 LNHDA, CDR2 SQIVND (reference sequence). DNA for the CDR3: TGTGCCAGTAGAACTCAGGGGGATCAGCCCCAGCATTTT. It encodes CASRTQGDQPQHF.

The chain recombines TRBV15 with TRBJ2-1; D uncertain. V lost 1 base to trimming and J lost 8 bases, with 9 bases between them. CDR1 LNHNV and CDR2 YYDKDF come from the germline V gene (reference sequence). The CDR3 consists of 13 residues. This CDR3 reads CATSRAPPDEQFF. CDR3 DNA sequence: TGTGCCACCAGCAGAGCTCCGCCGGATGAGCAGTTCTTC. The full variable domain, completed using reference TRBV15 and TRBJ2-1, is DAMVIQNPRYQVTQFGKPVTLSCSQTLNHNVMYWYQQKSSQAPKLLFHYYDKDFNNEADTPDNFQSRRPNTSFCFLDIRSPGLGDTAMYLCATSRAPPDEQFFGPGTRLTVL.

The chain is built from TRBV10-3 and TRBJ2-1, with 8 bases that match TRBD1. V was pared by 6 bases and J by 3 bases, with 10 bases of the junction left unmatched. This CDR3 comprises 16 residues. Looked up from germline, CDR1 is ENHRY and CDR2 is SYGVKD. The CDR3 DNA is TGTGCCATCAGCAGACAGGGGTCAGAAGTCTACAATGAGCAGTTCTTC. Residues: CAISRQGSEVYNEQFF.

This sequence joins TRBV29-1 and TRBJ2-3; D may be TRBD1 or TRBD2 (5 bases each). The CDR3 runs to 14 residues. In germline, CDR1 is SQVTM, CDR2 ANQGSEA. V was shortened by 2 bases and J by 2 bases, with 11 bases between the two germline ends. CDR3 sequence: CSVESGPNTDTQYF. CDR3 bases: TGCAGCGTTGAATCGGGGCCTAACACAGATACGCAGTATTTT.

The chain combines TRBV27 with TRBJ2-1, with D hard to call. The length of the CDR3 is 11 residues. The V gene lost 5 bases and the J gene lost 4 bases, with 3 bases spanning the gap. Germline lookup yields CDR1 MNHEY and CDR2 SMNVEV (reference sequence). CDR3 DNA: TGTGCCAGCAGTCATTACAATGAGCAGTTCTTC. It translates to CASSHYNEQFF.